The subject of this entry is one T cell receptor beta chain. Its antigen is not known. Exclusion of a patient resulted from uncontrolled infection, other autoimmune disease, pregnancy or lactation. RNA transcripts served as the template for amplifying TCR beta CDR3 regions. The TCR CDR3 first-round RT-PCR relied on the HTBI primer set. MiXCR was run by TCRdb on the multiplex PCR reads, yielding one entry per CDR3 protein. The data contain some 530,000 distinct CDR3 sequences, approximately 22% of them singletons. The sample is drawn from a study of T cells in Graves' hyperthyroidism and ophthalmopathy. The CDR3 is 18 residues long. The germline V gene encodes CDR1 SGHTA and CDR2 FQGTGA. The V segment lost 4 bases and the J segment 5 bases; nucleotides outside the gene matches: 12. Findings and limits, study-wide: Stable hyperthyroidism was separated from ophthalmopathy by a model based on 13 V-J features. In the blood, most expanded thyroid clonotypes above 0.001 appeared as well.

V is TRBV7-3 and J is TRBJ2-2; 11 bases are shared with TRBD2. This TCR derives from an older woman with Graves' ophthalmopathy. The specimen sequenced was blood. The CDR3 DNA reads TGTGCCAGCAGCTACTTAGCGGGAGGGCCTTTTGGGACCGGGGAGCTGTTTTTT. Its protein product is CASSYLAGGPFGTGELFF.